Shown below are 24 T cell receptor beta chains from a single sample sequenced in a study of T cell responses to AZD1222 COVID-19 vaccine. Assay: immunoSEQ multiplex PCR; the TCRdb copy retains only in-frame clones and omits some. Of 95,000 or so clones in the sample, less than 90% were seen once. Specimen: peripheral blood, collected on day 0 of AZD1222 vaccination. These receptor sequences come from an adult in good health.

This chain joins TRBV4-3 and TRBJ1-1, with a weak D call TRBD1 (5 bases). V gave up 4 bases and J gave up 3 bases, with 15 bases separating them. Germline V gene data show CDR1 as LGHNA and CDR2 as YSLEER. The CDR3 totals 15 residues. The CDR3 protein is CASSPHLRGYTEAFF. DNA for the CDR3: TGCGCCAGCAGCCCGCATTTAAGGGGTTACACTGAAGCTTTCTTT.

V gene TRBV19 combines with J gene TRBJ2-3; D gene uncertain. Germline assignment: CDR1 LNHDA and CDR2 SQIVND (reference sequence). The CDR3 runs 13 residues. The germline V and J ends were trimmed by 8 bases and 9 bases, with 18 bases remaining between them. CDR3 in DNA: TGTGCCAGTGGGGTCGATATATACGGGACGCAGTATTTT. It codes for CASGVDIYGTQYF.

The chain uses TRBV18 and TRBJ1-1; D not resolved. Trimming pared 6 bases from V and 4 bases from J, leaving 15 bases between. This CDR3 contains 14 residues. Germline lookup yields CDR1 KGHSH and CDR2 LQKENI. CDR3 sequence reads: CASSSVAPGTEAFF. The CDR3 DNA is TGTGCCAGCTCTTCGGTGGCCCCGGGCACTGAAGCTTTCTTT.

J is TRBJ1-2 and V is TRBV6-5; possible D gene TRBD1, 5 bases. Trimming pared 4 bases from V and 4 bases from J, leaving 10 bases between. Germline CDR1 MNHEY, CDR2 SVGAGI. The CDR3 contains 13 residues. The CDR3 DNA follows: TGTGCCAGCAGTTCGGGACTCCGCTATGGCTACACCTTC. It translates to CASSSGLRYGYTF.

The V and J genes are TRBV5-4 and TRBJ1-1; no definite D call. Germline CDR1 reads SGHNT; CDR2 reads YYREEE (reference sequence). The CDR3 has 15 amino acids. The V end was cut by 6 bases, the J end by 1 base, with 16 bases between. The CDR3 protein is CASTIGRPGNTEAFF. Written as DNA, the CDR3 is TGTGCCAGCACCATTGGGAGGCCCGGGAACACTGAAGCTTTCTTT.

This rearrangement joins TRBV19 to TRBJ1-2; D uncertain. Germline lookup yields CDR1 LNHDA and CDR2 SQIVND (reference sequence). V was trimmed by 3 bases and J by 3 bases, leaving 20 bases between them. This CDR3 contains 17 residues. CDR3 sequence: CASSIDRATALYYGYTF. CDR3 nucleotides: TGTGCCAGTAGTATCGATCGGGCAACAGCTCTCTACTATGGCTACACCTTC.

This rearrangement joins TRBV18 to TRBJ2-7, with D possibly TRBD2 on 7 matching bases. The V end lost 1 base, the J end lost 1 base, and 14 bases lay between the germline ends. CDR1 is KGHSH, CDR2 LQKENI, per germline. The CDR3 has 16 amino acids. CDR3 sequence: CASSPLGGRGSYEQYF. The CDR3 nucleotides read TGTGCCAGCTCACCACTGGGGGGGCGTGGGTCCTACGAGCAGTACTTC. Full variable domain (missing parts from reference TRBV18 and TRBJ2-7): NAGVMQNPRHLVRRRGQEARLRCSPMKGHSHVYWYRQLPEEGLKFMVYLQKENIIDESGMPKERFSAEFPKEGPSILRIQQVVRGDSAAYFCASSPLGGRGSYEQYFGPGTRLTVT.

The rearrangement joins TRBV28 to TRBJ1-6; 11 bases are shared with TRBD1. The V gene end was trimmed by 5 bases and the J gene end by 8 bases; junction bases not matched to a gene: 5. The CDR3 totals 15 residues. Germline V gives CDR1 MDHEN, CDR2 SYDVKM. CDR3 protein: CASSPSGQGDSPLHF. CDR3 nucleotide sequence: TGTGCCAGCAGTCCCTCGGGACAGGGGGATTCACCCCTCCACTTT.

This rearrangement joins TRBV15 to TRBJ2-7; D gene ambiguous. The CDR3 has 12 amino acids. Trimming cost V 2 bases and J 2 bases, with 4 bases left between them. CDR1 and CDR2 (germline): LNHNV, YYDKDF (reference sequence). As DNA, the CDR3 is TGTGCCACCAGCAGATCCCCCTACGAGCAGTACTTC. It codes for CATSRSPYEQYF. Drawing the rest from reference TRBV15 and TRBJ2-7, the complete variable domain is DAMVIQNPRYQVTQFGKPVTLSCSQTLNHNVMYWYQQKSSQAPKLLFHYYDKDFNNEADTPDNFQSRRPNTSFCFLDIRSPGLGDTAMYLCATSRSPYEQYFGPGTRLTVT.

The genes are TRBV4-1 and TRBJ1-5, with D maybe TRBD1 (6 bases). The CDR3 totals 18 residues. The V gene's germline CDR1 is MGHRA and CDR2 YSYEKL. Trimming took off 0 bases at V and 3 bases at J, with 18 bases between the two ends. CDR3 DNA: TGCGCCAGCAGCCAAGACATTAACAGGGATATCCCCAATCAGCCCCAGCATTTT. Amino acids: CASSQDINRDIPNQPQHF.

CDR3 sequence reads: CASSQDHTRGGTRTTDTQYF. CDR3 nucleotides: TGTGCCAGCAGCCAAGATCACACGCGGGGTGGGACCCGGACCACAGATACGCAGTATTTT. The rearrangement uses TRBV14 and TRBJ2-3; weak D call: TRBD2 (6 bases). CDR3 length: 20 residues. The germline CDR1 and CDR2 sequences are SGHDN and FVKESK. Trimming removed 0 bases from V and 2 bases from J, with 24 bases in between.

This chain's CDR3 is CASSLGDTYTDTQYF. The CDR3 DNA reads as TGTGCCAGCAGTTTAGGGGACACCTACACAGATACGCAGTATTTT. The gene calls are TRBV6-2 or TRBV6-3 and TRBJ2-3, with D tentatively TRBD1 (6 bases). Germline V gene lookup returns CDR1 MNHEY and CDR2 SVGEGT. V was cut by 4 bases and J by 2 bases, with 13 bases left in between. This CDR3 is 15 amino acids long.

This chain links TRBV7-9 with TRBJ1-4; no reliable D call. CDR1 is SEHNR, CDR2 FQNEAQ, per germline (reference sequence). The V end was cut by 2 bases, the J end by 4 bases, with 11 bases between. The CDR3 is 15 amino acids. This CDR3 reads CASSLLTTVNEKLFF. CDR3 nucleotide sequence: TGTGCCAGCAGCTTACTGACAACAGTTAATGAAAAACTGTTTTTT.

The rearrangement uses TRBV6-6 and TRBJ1-1; D gene uncertain. From germline, CDR1 is MNHNY and CDR2 SVGAGI (reference sequence). The V end lost 6 bases, the J end lost 0 bases, and 11 bases lay between the germline ends. The CDR3 runs to 14 residues. The CDR3 nucleotides are TGTGCCAGCAGGGATCCCGGGGTGAACACTGAAGCTTTCTTT. It translates to CASRDPGVNTEAFF.

The DNA for the CDR3 is TGTGCCAGCAGCTTAGGGTCCGTCCTTAGGAATGAGCAGTTCTTC. As protein: CASSLGSVLRNEQFF. The chain links TRBV11-2 to TRBJ2-1, with no clear D. Between the trimmed V and J ends, which lost 1 base and 7 bases, there was a span of 14 bases. There are 15 residues in the CDR3. Germline CDR1 SGHAT, CDR2 FQNNGV.

The V and J genes are TRBV18 and TRBJ2-3, with 11 bases identical to TRBD2. The CDR3 extends over 16 amino acids. Trimming cost V 1 base and J 2 bases; bases outside gene matches: 2. Germline V gene lookup returns CDR1 KGHSH and CDR2 LQKENI. The CDR3 spells CASSPLAGGVTDTQYF. The CDR3 nucleotides read TGTGCCAGCTCACCACTAGCGGGGGGGGTCACAGATACGCAGTATTTT.

The genes are TRBV18 and TRBJ1-1; no clear D. Deletions cut 2 bases from V and 4 bases from J, with 11 bases between. There are 14 residues in the CDR3. Germline V gene lookup returns CDR1 KGHSH and CDR2 LQKENI. CDR3 DNA: TGTGCCAGCTCACCATTTCGAGGGTTCACTGAAGCTTTCTTT. Translated, it gives CASSPFRGFTEAFF.

The rearrangement joins TRBV5-6 to TRBJ1-2; the match to TRBD1 covers 12 bases. CDR1 SGHDT and CDR2 YYEEEE come from the germline V gene. The CDR3 loop spans 15 amino acids. Germline trimming cut 6 bases from V and 5 bases from J; bases unmatched to any gene: 8. CDR3 bases: TGTGCCAGCAAACCCGGGACAGGGGGCAGTTATGGCTACACCTTC. This sequence encodes CASKPGTGGSYGYTF.

CDR3 protein: CATSRELGGAVNTQYF. CDR3 DNA sequence: TGTGCCACCAGCAGAGAGCTCGGGGGGGCCGTAAATACGCAGTATTTT. V gene TRBV15 combines with J gene TRBJ2-3, with TRBD2 identical over 8 bases. Unmatched junction bases numbered 9, after V lost 0 bases and J lost 7 bases. The CDR3 loop spans 16 amino acids. Germline loops: CDR1 LNHNV, CDR2 YYDKDF (reference sequence).

The chain joins TRBV4-3 to TRBJ1-1; no clear D gene. This CDR3 spans 14 amino acids. The germline CDR1 and CDR2 sequences are LGHNA and YSLEER. Trimming took off 1 base at V and 4 bases at J, with 10 bases between the two ends. The chain's CDR3 is CASSQVREVTEAFF. In DNA form, the CDR3 reads TGCGCCAGCAGCCAAGTGAGGGAAGTCACTGAAGCTTTCTTT.

This clone appeared a single time. The rearrangement joins TRBV4-3 to TRBJ2-7, with a tentative D call TRBD1 (6 bases). The CDR3 length is 15 residues. Germline values: CDR1 LGHNA, CDR2 YSLEER. The V end lost 1 base, the J end lost 1 base, and 11 bases lay between the germline ends. CDR3 DNA: TGCGCCAGCAGCCAAGCCGCGGACAGTTCCTACGAGCAGTACTTC. It encodes CASSQAADSSYEQYF.

The chain recombines TRBV5-6 with TRBJ2-7; 7 nucleotides align to TRBD1. The CDR3 has 16 residues. The germline V gene has CDR1 SGHDT and CDR2 YYEEEE. J gave up 3 bases and V 0 bases, and 9 bases lay outside the gene matches. In DNA form, the CDR3 reads TGTGCCAGCAGCTTGGGACAGGGTGTTTGGGACTACGAGCAGTACTTC. Encoded protein: CASSLGQGVWDYEQYF.

The chain is built from TRBV28 and TRBJ1-2; D is unclear. CDR1 is MDHEN, CDR2 SYDVKM, per germline. The CDR3 contains 14 residues. The V and J ends lost 5 bases and 4 bases respectively, with 14 bases between them. The CDR3 DNA sequence: TGTGCCAGCAGTCTCGGGGAGGGAGGCTATGGCTACACCTTC. Translation gives CASSLGEGGYGYTF.

The rearrangement uses TRBV28 and TRBJ1-4; D possibly corresponds to TRBD1 (5 bases). V shed 2 bases and J shed 0 bases, with 7 bases lying between them. Germline V lookup: CDR1 MDHEN, CDR2 SYDVKM. The CDR3 has 15 amino acids. CDR3 DNA sequence: TGTGCCAGCAGTTTAAGACAGACAACTAATGAAAAACTGTTTTTT. This translates into CASSLRQTTNEKLFF.